The sequence of this TCR beta chain was determined in a study of T cells in Graves' hyperthyroidism and ophthalmopathy. This clonotype was detected a few times. TCR beta CDR3 regions were amplified from RNA transcripts. HTBI primers drove first-round RT-PCR of the TCR CDR3. Each CDR3 protein gets one entry after TCRdb re-called the multiplex PCR reads with MiXCR. The sample has fewer than 650,000 distinct CDR3 sequences, around 15% seen once; the top ten hold around 13%. CDR1 is MNHEY, CDR2 SVGEGT, per germline. V lost 10 bases and J 6 bases, leaving 16 bases between the germline ends. The CDR3 consists of 12 residues.

The sequencing sample was made of blood. This TCR came from a woman between 35 and 50 years old with Graves' hyperthyroidism. The chain has TRBV6-2 or TRBV6-3 and TRBJ2-7, with TRBD2 as a possible D gene (5 bases). The CDR3 here is CATGREIREQYF. CDR3 nucleotides: TGTGCCACCGGCCGGGAAATCCGCGAGCAGTACTTC.